Described below is a single TCR beta chain sequence and its context. The CDR3 is 15 amino acids. Germline V gives CDR1 MNHEY, CDR2 SVGEGT. V dropped 5 bases and J dropped 0; count of bases not matched to a gene: 2. Profiling relied on immunoSEQ multiplex PCR, and the TCRdb table lists in-frame clones only, not all of them. The sample shows 200,000 to 250,000 clones, more than 70% of them seen only once. The data belong to a study of blood T cell repertoires in COVID-19. The specimen was peripheral blood. The origin of this receptor is a woman in her fifties or sixties with acute or convalescent COVID-19. The chain employs TRBV6-2 or TRBV6-3 and TRBJ2-1; 9 nucleotides match TRBD2. The CDR3 sequence: CASSKTSGSYNEQFF. The CDR3 DNA reads TGTGCCAGCAGTAAGACTAGCGGCTCCTACAATGAGCAGTTCTTC.